Listed below are T cell receptor beta chains from one sample, sequenced in a study of cytomegalovirus exposure and HLA in healthy donors. This table comes from immunoSEQ multiplex PCR, and its TCRdb copy is limited to in-frame clones, with some not included. The sample records 150,000 or so clones, roughly 76% being singletons. Sample: PBMCs. The receptors here all came from a woman aged 18-35 years in good health and CMV-seropositive. The conserved cysteine and the conserved F or W are not part of the CDR3 here. Size tells how often a clone was seen (once, few, many) or the class of an expanded clone, and some rows leave it out.

clone size,V gene,J gene,CDR3 protein
NA,TRBV7-3,TRBJ2-2,ASSTSGGGSGELF
NA,TRBV28,TRBJ1-2,ASSWTGYYGYT
few,TRBV10-3,TRBJ1-2,AITDGQYGYT
once,TRBV9,TRBJ1-2,ASSPSWTANYGYT
few,TRBV2,TRBJ2-5,ARGGQGARETQY
few,TRBV6-1,TRBJ2-5,ASSDQGPWETQY
NA,TRBV18,TRBJ2-7,ASSPRNTGVLSYEQY
NA,TRBV7-3,TRBJ2-3,ASSLGGLAADTQY
NA,TRBV5-1,TRBJ2-5,ASSLGRYQETQY
NA,TRBV21-1,TRBJ2-3,ASLKLRSLSTDTQY